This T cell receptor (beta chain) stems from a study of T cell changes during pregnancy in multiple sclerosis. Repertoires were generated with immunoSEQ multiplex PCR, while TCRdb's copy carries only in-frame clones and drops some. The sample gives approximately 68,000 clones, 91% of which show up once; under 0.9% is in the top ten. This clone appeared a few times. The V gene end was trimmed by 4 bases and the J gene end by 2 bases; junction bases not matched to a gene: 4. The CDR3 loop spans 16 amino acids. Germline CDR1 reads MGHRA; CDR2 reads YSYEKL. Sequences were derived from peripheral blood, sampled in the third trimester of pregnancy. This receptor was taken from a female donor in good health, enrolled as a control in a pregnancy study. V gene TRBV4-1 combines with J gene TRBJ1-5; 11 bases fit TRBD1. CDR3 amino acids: CASSRKGQGGNQPQHF. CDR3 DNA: TGCGCCAGCAGCCGAAAGGGACAGGGGGGCAATCAGCCCCAGCATTTT.